This is a list of T cell receptor beta chains from one sample in a study of molecular identifiers for immune sequencing clone quantification. Each CDR3 protein gets one entry after TCRdb re-called the PCR reads with MiXCR. The sample yields around 480,000 distinct CDR3 sequences, 20% to 25% seen once. The sequenced material came from naive CD8+ T cells from blood, with Jurkat cell RNA spiked in. These receptors were taken from a human donor in good health. Some libraries in this study had Jurkat cell RNA spiked in. CDR3s include the opening cysteine and the closing phenylalanine or tryptophan. A D gene is named only where the DNA matches it firmly. The size field is filled for only some rows; it gives once, few, many or a size class.

CDR3nt	CDR3aa	d_gene	v_gene	abundance	j_gene
TGTGCCAGCAGCATTTATGGACTAGCGGGAAAAGAGACCCAGTACTTC	CASSIYGLAGKETQYF	TRBD2	TRBV7-9	many	TRBJ2-5
TGCAGCGTTGTGGGGGTCACCGGGGAGCTGTTTTTT	CSVVGVTGELFF	-	TRBV29-1	many	TRBJ2-2
TGTGCCAGCAGCCCCATGACCCACTCCTACGAGCAGTACTTC	CASSPMTHSYEQYF	-	TRBV27	-	TRBJ2-7
TGCAGCGTTGAGGACAGACAAGAGACCCAGTACTTC	CSVEDRQETQYF	-	TRBV29-1	many	TRBJ2-5
TGTGCCAGCAGCCAAGAAAACCGGGTCGTTCAGCCCCAGCATTTT	CASSQENRVVQPQHF	-	TRBV4-2	many	TRBJ1-5
TGTGCCATCAGGACGGATTCTGGCAATCAGCCCCAGCATTTT	CAIRTDSGNQPQHF	-	TRBV10-3	-	TRBJ1-5
TGTGCCAGCAGCTCTTCCGGCCGGCGGATCGACTATGGCTACGCCTTC	CASSSSGRRIDYGYAF	-	TRBV21-1	-	TRBJ1-2
TGTGCCAGCAGCTTTCTCTACGAGCAGTACTTC	CASSFLYEQYF	-	TRBV5-1	many	TRBJ2-7
TGTGCCAGCGGTTTTTGGGGGACCAGCAATCAGCCCCAGCATTTT	CASGFWGTSNQPQHF	-	TRBV28	-	TRBJ1-5
TGTGCCAGCAGCTATGGATTTCAGCCCCAGCATTTT	CASSYGFQPQHF	-	TRBV5-6	-	TRBJ1-5
TGTGCCAGTAGTATCATAGGGGGGTACCAAGAGACCCAGTACTTC	CASSIIGGYQETQYF	-	TRBV19	few	TRBJ2-5
TGCGCCAGCAGCCAAACCGGCGGGAGTTGGGCAGATACGCAGTATTTT	CASSQTGGSWADTQYF	TRBD2	TRBV4-3	many	TRBJ2-3
TGCAGTGCTAGAGATATACTAGCGGGGGCCCGCGTCACAGATACGCAGTATTTT	CSARDILAGARVTDTQYF	TRBD2	TRBV20-1	few	TRBJ2-3
TGTGCCAGCAGTTTATCTGGACATGGACGGTCGAACACCGGGGAGCTGTTTTTT	CASSLSGHGRSNTGELFF	-	TRBV27	-	TRBJ2-2
TGTGCCAGCAGCCGGGAGGGGGACAGTTTGGAGCAGTACTTC	CASSREGDSLEQYF	-	TRBV4-2	few	TRBJ2-7
TGTGCTAGTGGCTCACAGGCCGGGGAGCTGTTTTTT	CASGSQAGELFF	-	TRBV12-5	-	TRBJ2-2
TGTGCCAGCAGTGGGCTTAAAGAGACCCAGTACTTC	CASSGLKETQYF	-	TRBV2	-	TRBJ2-5
TGTGCCAGCAGCCCCAATCCCCTTACAGGGGGCCGAGAGACCCAGTACTTC	CASSPNPLTGGRETQYF	TRBD1	TRBV7-3	few	TRBJ2-5
TGCAGTGCTAGAGACTACAATGAGCAGTTCTTC	CSARDYNEQFF	-	TRBV20-1	few	TRBJ2-1
TGCGCCAGCAGCGGTAGCAGTGAAGCTTTCTTT	CASSGSSEAFF	-	TRBV4-1	few	TRBJ1-1
TGTGCCAGCAGCCCGGGGACACGGGAGACCCAGTACTTC	CASSPGTRETQYF	-	TRBV7-9	-	TRBJ2-5
TGTGCCAGCAGTTTAGGGCTGTGGGGCACTGAAGCTTTCTTT	CASSLGLWGTEAFF	-	TRBV12-3/TRBV12-4	few	TRBJ1-1
TGCGCCAGCAGCCGGGAGACTAGCAGTAGCACAGATACGCAGTATTTT	CASSRETSSSTDTQYF	TRBD2	TRBV5-1	many	TRBJ2-3
TGTGCCAGTAAGACAGGGGACTTTAGCACAGATACGCAGTATTTT	CASKTGDFSTDTQYF	TRBD1	TRBV6-5	few	TRBJ2-3
TGTGCCAGCAGTTCTGGACGGGGGTGGGAGCAGTACTTC	CASSSGRGWEQYF	-	TRBV6-1	-	TRBJ2-7
TGTGCCAGCAGCCAAGTTTATCCCGCCGGGACAGGGGGCCGTGCTAACTATGGCTACACCTTC	CASSQVYPAGTGGRANYGYTF	TRBD1	TRBV4-2	-	TRBJ1-2
TGTGCCAGCAGTTACTCGTTCGAATACGAGCAGTACTTC	CASSYSFEYEQYF	-	TRBV6-2/TRBV6-3	-	TRBJ2-7